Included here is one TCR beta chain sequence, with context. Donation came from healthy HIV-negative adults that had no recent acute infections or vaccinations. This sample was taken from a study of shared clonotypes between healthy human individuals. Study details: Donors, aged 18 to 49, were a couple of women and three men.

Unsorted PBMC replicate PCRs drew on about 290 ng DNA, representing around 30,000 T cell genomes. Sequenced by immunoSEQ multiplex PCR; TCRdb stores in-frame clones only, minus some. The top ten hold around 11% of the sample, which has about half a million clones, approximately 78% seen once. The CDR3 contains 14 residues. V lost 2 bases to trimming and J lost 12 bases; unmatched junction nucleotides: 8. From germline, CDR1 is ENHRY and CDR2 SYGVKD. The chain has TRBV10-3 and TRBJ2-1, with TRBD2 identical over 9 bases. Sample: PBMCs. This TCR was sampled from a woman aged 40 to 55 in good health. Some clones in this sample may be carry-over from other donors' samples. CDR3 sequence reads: CAISEAQREAPQFF. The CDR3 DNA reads TGTGCCATCAGTGAGGCCCAGCGGGAGGCCCCGCAGTTCTTC.